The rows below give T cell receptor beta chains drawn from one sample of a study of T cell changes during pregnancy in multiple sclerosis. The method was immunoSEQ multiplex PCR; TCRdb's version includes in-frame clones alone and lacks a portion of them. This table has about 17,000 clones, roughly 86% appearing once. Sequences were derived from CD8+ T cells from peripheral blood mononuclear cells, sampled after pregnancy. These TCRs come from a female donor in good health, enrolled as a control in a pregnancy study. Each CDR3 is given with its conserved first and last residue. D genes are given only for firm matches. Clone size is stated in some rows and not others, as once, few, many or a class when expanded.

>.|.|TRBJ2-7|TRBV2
CATRRPGLETSEQYF
TGTGCCACTCGCCGACCGGGACTCGAGACTTCCGAGCAGTACTTC
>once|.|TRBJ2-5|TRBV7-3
CASSPTSRDVKETQYF
TGTGCCAGCAGCCCCACCAGCAGGGATGTAAAGGAGACCCAGTACTTC
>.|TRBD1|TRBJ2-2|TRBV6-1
CASTQGDSHTGELFF
TGTGCCAGCACCCAGGGGGATTCCCACACCGGGGAGCTGTTTTTT
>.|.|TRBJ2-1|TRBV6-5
CASSYSSPGIREQFF
TGTGCCAGCAGTTACAGCAGCCCAGGGATACGTGAGCAGTTCTTC
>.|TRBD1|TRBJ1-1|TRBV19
CASSKRRTGGNTEAFF
TGTGCCAGTAGTAAGAGAAGGACAGGGGGGAACACTGAAGCTTTCTTT
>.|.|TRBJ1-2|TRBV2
CASRDEGAGYTF
TGTGCCAGCAGGGACGAAGGGGCTGGCTACACCTTC
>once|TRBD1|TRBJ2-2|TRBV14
CASSQDERGPGELFF
TGTGCCAGCAGCCAAGATGAAAGGGGGCCCGGGGAGCTGTTTTTT
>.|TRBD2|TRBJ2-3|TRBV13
CASSFGTSTDTQYF
TGTGCCAGCAGCTTCGGGACTAGCACCGATACGCAGTATTTT
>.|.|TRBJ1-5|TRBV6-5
CASREQDNQPQHF
TGTGCCAGCAGGGAACAGGATAATCAGCCCCAGCATTTT
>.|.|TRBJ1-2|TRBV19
CASQGMRGYTF
TGTGCCAGTCAGGGGATGCGTGGCTACACCTTC
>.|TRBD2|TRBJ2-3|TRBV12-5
CASVLPGLASTDTQYF
TGTGCTAGTGTTTTACCCGGACTAGCGAGCACAGATACGCAGTATTTT
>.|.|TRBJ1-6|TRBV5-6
CASSLGSSYNSPLHF
TGTGCCAGCAGCTTGGGGAGCTCCTATAATTCACCCCTCCACTTT
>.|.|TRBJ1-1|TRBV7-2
CASRSGGLEAFF
TGTGCCAGCAGGAGCGGGGGGCTAGAAGCTTTCTTT
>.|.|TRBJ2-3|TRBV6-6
CASSWAGATDTQYF
TGTGCCAGCAGCTGGGCGGGGGCCACAGATACGCAGTATTTT
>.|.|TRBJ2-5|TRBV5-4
CASSLSGKETQYF
TGTGCCAGCAGCTTGTCGGGGAAGGAGACCCAGTACTTC
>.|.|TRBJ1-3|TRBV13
CASSLEGVPGNTIYF
TGTGCCAGCAGCTTAGAGGGGGTACCTGGAAACACCATATATTTT
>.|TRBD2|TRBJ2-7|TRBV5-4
CASSPPAGGRNERYF
TGTGCCAGCAGCCCTCCAGCGGGAGGGAGGAACGAGCGGTACTTC
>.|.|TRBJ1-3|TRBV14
CASSLQGGGGNTIYF
TGTGCCAGCAGCCTACAGGGCGGGGGTGGAAACACCATATATTTT
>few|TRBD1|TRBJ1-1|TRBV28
CASSLTGDDTEAFF
TGTGCCAGCAGTTTGACAGGGGATGACACTGAAGCTTTCTTT
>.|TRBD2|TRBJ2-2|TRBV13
CASSKSGTAGGETGELFF
TGTGCCAGCAGCAAATCAGGGACGGCGGGGGGCGAAACCGGGGAGCTGTTTTTT
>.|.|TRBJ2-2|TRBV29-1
CSGENVNTGELFF
TGCAGCGGGGAGAATGTGAACACCGGGGAGCTGTTTTTT
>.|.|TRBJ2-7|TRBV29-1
CSVLLYEQYF
TGCAGCGTTCTGCTCTACGAGCAGTACTTC
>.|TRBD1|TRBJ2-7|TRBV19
CASGVAGGLFPYEQYF
TGTGCCAGCGGCGTAGCAGGGGGCCTCTTTCCCTACGAGCAGTACTTC
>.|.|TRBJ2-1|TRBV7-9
CASSLTRGHNEQFF
TGTGCCAGCAGCTTAACTAGAGGGCACAATGAGCAGTTCTTC
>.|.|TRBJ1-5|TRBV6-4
CASSEGGAGNQPQHF
TGTGCCAGCAGTGAGGGAGGGGCCGGCAATCAGCCCCAGCATTTT
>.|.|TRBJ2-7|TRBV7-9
CASSLAAGPEQYF
TGTGCCAGCAGCTTAGCGGCAGGGCCCGAGCAGTACTTC
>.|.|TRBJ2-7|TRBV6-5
CASSDYRDYEQYF
TGTGCCAGCAGCGACTACAGGGACTACGAGCAGTACTTC
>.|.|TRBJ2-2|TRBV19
CASSNLGVTGELFF
TGTGCCAGTAGTAACCTCGGGGTCACCGGGGAGCTGTTTTTT
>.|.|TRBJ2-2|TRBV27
CASSSSDYTGELFF
TGTGCCAGCAGTTCGTCAGATTACACCGGGGAGCTGTTTTTT
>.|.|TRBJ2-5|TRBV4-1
CASSQPGSETQYF
TGCGCCAGCAGCCAACCGGGGAGTGAGACCCAGTACTTC
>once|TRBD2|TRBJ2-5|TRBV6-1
CASSEAWGGTRGQYF
TGTGCCAGCAGTGAAGCGTGGGGGGGGACGAGAGGCCAGTACTTC
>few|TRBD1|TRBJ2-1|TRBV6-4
CASSDSSGQYNEQFF
TGTGCCAGCAGTGACTCCTCGGGACAGTACAATGAGCAGTTCTTC
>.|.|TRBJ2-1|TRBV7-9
CASSSTTANEQFF
TGTGCCAGCAGCTCTACGACTGCAAATGAGCAGTTCTTC
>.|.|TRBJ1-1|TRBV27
CASRAGLRGAFF
TGTGCCAGCAGGGCCGGGCTCCGGGGAGCTTTCTTT
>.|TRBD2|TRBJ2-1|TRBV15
CATSRVLSGIIGYNEQFF
TGTGCCACCAGCAGAGTTTTGAGCGGGATAATAGGGTACAATGAGCAGTTCTTC
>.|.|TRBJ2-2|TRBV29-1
CSVEDLTSVTGELFF
TGCAGCGTTGAAGACCTGACCAGCGTCACCGGGGAGCTGTTTTTT
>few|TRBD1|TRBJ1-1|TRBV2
CASSEFQGQRNTEAFF
TGTGCCAGCAGTGAATTCCAGGGACAGAGGAACACTGAAGCTTTCTTT
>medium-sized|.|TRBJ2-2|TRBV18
CASSPSGAQPTGELFF
TGTGCCAGCTCACCAAGCGGAGCCCAACCAACCGGGGAGCTGTTTTTT
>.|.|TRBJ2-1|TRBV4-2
CASSRTPLNEQFF
TGTGCCAGCAGCCGAACTCCACTCAATGAGCAGTTCTTC
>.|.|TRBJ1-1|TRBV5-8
CASLPILNTEAFF
TGTGCCAGCCTACCAATCTTGAACACTGAAGCTTTCTTT
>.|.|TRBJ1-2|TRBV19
CASSTINLENYGYTF
TGTGCCAGTAGTACTATTAACTTGGAGAACTATGGCTACACCTTC
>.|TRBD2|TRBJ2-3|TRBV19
CASSSLTSGDTDTQYF
TGTGCCAGTAGTTCGCTGACTAGCGGAGACACAGATACGCAGTATTTT
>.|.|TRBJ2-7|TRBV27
CASSLGPTYEQYF
TGTGCCAGCAGTCTGGGGCCTACCTACGAGCAGTACTTC
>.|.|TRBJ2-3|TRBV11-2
CASSFEATDTQYF
TGTGCCAGCAGCTTCGAGGCCACAGATACGCAGTATTTT
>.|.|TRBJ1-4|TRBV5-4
CASSRPGDEKLFF
TGTGCCAGCAGCAGGCCAGGGGATGAAAAACTGTTTTTT
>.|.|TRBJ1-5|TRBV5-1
CASSLFAGRDQPQHF
TGCGCCAGCAGCTTGTTTGCAGGGAGGGACCAGCCCCAGCATTTT
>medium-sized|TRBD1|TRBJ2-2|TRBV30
CAWRAGTGDTGELFF
TGTGCCTGGAGGGCCGGGACAGGGGACACCGGGGAGCTGTTTTTT
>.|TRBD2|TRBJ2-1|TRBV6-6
CASSYAGLRDEQFF
TGTGCCAGCAGTTACGCGGGACTAAGAGATGAGCAGTTCTTC
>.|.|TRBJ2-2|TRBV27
CASSSARTGLPYTGELFF
TGTGCCAGCAGTTCAGCGAGAACAGGGCTACCGTACACCGGGGAGCTGTTTTTT
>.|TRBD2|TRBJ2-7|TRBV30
CAWGRDGYEQYF
TGTGCCTGGGGGAGGGACGGCTACGAGCAGTACTTC
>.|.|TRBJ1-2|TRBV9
CASSVGGGPVGYTF
TGTGCCAGCAGCGTAGGGGGCGGACCAGTTGGCTACACCTTC
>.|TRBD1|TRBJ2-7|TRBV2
CASSLGQGINEQYF
TGTGCCAGCAGTTTGGGACAGGGTATAAACGAGCAGTACTTC
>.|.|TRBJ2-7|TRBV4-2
CASSQDDSYPPYEQYF
TGTGCCAGCAGCCAGGACGACAGTTACCCTCCCTACGAGCAGTACTTC
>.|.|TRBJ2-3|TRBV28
CASSTGGTDTQYF
TGTGCCAGCAGTACCGGGGGCACAGATACGCAGTATTTT
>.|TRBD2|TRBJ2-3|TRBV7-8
CASSLVRGGRGTDTQYF
TGTGCCAGCAGCTTAGTGCGGGGGGGCCGGGGCACAGATACGCAGTATTTT